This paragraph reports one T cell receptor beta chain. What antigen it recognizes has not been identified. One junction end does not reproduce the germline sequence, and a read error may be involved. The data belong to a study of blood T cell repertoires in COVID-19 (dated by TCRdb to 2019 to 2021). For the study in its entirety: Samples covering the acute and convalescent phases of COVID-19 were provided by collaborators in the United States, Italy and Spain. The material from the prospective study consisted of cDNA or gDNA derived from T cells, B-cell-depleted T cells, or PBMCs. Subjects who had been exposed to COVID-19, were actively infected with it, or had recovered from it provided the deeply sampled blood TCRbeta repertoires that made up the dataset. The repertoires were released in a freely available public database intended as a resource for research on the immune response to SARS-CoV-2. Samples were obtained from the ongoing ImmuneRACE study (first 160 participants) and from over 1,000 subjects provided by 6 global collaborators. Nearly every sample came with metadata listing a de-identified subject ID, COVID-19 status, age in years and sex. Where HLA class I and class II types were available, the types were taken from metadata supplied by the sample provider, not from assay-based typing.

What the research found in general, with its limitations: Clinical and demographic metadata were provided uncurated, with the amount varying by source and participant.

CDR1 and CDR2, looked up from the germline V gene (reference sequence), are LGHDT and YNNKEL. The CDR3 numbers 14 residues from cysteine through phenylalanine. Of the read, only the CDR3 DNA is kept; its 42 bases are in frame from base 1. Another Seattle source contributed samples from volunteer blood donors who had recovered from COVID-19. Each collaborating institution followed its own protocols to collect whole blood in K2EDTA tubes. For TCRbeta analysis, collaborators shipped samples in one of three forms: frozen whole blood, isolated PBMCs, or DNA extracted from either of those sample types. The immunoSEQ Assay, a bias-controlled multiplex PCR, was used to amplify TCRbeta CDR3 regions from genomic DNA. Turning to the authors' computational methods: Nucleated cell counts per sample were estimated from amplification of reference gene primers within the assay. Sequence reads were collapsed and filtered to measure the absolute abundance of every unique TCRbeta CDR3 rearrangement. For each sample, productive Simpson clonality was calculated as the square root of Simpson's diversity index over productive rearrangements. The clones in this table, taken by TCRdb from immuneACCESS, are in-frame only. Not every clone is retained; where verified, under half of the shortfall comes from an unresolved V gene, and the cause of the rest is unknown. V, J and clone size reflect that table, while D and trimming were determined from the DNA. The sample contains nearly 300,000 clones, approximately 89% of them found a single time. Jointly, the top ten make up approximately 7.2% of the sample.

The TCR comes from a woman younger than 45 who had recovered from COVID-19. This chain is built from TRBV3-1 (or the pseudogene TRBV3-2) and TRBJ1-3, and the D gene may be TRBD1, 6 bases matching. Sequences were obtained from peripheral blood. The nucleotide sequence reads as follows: TGTGCCAGCAGCCGTACCCGGGACACAGGCCGGATACGTTTT. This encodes CASSRTRDTGRIRF.